The TCR beta chain under discussion was sequenced for a study of cytotoxic CD8 clonotypes in ibrutinib-treated CLL. The wider study: Of the patients, about a dozen were relapsed/refractory, about 16 treatment-naive and 17 to 18 IGHV unmutated.

Depths of 1 in 200,000 to 1 in 1 million T cells were the sequencing target. The method was immunoSEQ multiplex PCR; TCRdb's version includes in-frame clones alone and lacks a portion of them. Of over 130,000 clones in the sample, about 84% were seen once. Study observations and caveats: Public clonotypes, found uncommonly, either contracted or stayed stable on treatment. Clonality went higher at ibrutinib response and then dropped back toward baseline at progression.

Turning to this clone: The antigen is undetermined.

The sample here was PBMCs, taken after 36 months of ibrutinib treatment. The TCR originated in a human donor with chronic lymphocytic leukemia.

The DNA for the CDR3 is TGTGCCAGCAGCCGGGACAGGCACTACGAGCAGTACTTC. Encoded protein: CASSRDRHYEQYF. This chain connects TRBV11-2 to TRBJ2-7; 8 bases are a match to TRBD1. This CDR3 is built from 13 residues. Germline V gives CDR1 SGHAT, CDR2 FQNNGV. Trimming removed 5 bases from V and 3 bases from J; junction bases left unmatched: 3.